This TCR beta chain was recovered during a study of CD8 T cells in Susac syndrome. RNA amounts of about 0.5 to 1 ug underwent reverse transcription with random hexamers. TCRdb recomputed calls from the immunoSEQ multiplex PCR reads with MiXCR, one row per CDR3 protein. The table records over 100,000 distinct CDR3 sequences, about 96% of them present only once. V shed 5 bases and J 4 bases; nucleotides not matched to a gene: 5. Germline-derived CDR1 and CDR2 are DFQATT and SNEGSKA (reference sequence). This CDR3 comprises 13 residues. The V call is TRBV20-1, the J call TRBJ2-5, with TRBD1 matching 9 bases. Sequencing used CD4+ T cells from PBMCs. The TCR sequence derives from a human donor in good health. The CDR3: CSAADRGGETQYF. CDR3 DNA: TGCAGTGCTGCGGACAGGGGAGGAGAGACCCAGTACTTC.